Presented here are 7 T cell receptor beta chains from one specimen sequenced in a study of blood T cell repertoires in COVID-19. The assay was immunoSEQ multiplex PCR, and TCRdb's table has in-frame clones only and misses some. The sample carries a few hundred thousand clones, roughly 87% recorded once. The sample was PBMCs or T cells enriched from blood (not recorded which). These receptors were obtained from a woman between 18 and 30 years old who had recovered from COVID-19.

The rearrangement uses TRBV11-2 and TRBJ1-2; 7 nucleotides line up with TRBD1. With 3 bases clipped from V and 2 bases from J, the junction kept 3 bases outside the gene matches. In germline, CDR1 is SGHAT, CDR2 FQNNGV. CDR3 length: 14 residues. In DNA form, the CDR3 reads TGTGCCAGCAGCTTCGACAGGGCCAACTATGGCTACACCTTC. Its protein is CASSFDRANYGYTF.

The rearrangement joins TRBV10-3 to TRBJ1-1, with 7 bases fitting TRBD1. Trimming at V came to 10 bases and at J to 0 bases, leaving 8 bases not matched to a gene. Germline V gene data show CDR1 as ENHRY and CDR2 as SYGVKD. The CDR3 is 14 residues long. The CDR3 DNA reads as TGTGCCACCCGGGACAGCTATATGAACACTGAAGCTTTCTTT. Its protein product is CATRDSYMNTEAFF.

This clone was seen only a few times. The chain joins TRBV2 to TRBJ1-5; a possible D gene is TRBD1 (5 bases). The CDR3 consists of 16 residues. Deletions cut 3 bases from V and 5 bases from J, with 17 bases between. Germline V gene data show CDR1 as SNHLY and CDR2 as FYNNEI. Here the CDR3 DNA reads TGTGCCAGCAGTGATCCAGGTTCAGGGTCAGATCAGCCCCAGCATTTT. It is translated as CASSDPGSGSDQPQHF.

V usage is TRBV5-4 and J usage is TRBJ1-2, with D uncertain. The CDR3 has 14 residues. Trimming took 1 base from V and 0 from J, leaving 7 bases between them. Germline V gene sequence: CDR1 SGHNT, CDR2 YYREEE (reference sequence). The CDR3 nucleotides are TGTGCCAGCAGCTTGAACGTAGCTAACTATGGCTACACCTTC. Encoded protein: CASSLNVANYGYTF.

The DNA for the CDR3 is TGCGCCAGCAGCCCGGGTGGGGGGGGCTACGAGCAGTACTTC. The encoded protein is CASSPGGGGYEQYF. J is TRBJ2-7 and V is TRBV5-1; 7 bases fit TRBD2. After removal of 4 bases from V and 3 bases from J, the junction contained 7 bases not matched to a gene. From germline, CDR1 is SGHRS and CDR2 YFSETQ. This CDR3 has 14 residues. Together with reference TRBV5-1 and TRBJ2-7, the CDR3 gives the full variable domain: KAGVTQTPRYLIKTRGQQVTLSCSPISGHRSVSWYQQTPGQGLQFLFEYFSETQRNKGNFPGRFSGRQFSNSRSEMNVSTLELGDSALYLCASSPGGGGYEQYFGPGTRLTVT.

The CDR3 DNA reads TGTGCCAGCAGTTTATCCCCGGGACAGCAAGAGACCCAGTACTTC. The encoded protein is CASSLSPGQQETQYF. The chain recombines TRBV27 with TRBJ2-5, with TRBD1 matching 7 bases. Trimming removed 0 bases from V and 2 bases from J; junction bases left unmatched: 3. The CDR3 has 15 amino acids. CDR1 MNHEY and CDR2 SMNVEV come from the germline V gene (reference sequence).

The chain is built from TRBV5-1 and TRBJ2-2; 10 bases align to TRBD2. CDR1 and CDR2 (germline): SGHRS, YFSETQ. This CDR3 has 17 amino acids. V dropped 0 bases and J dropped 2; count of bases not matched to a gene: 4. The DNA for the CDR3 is TGCGCCAGCAGCTTGGCCCCACTAGCGGGAAACACCGGGGAGCTGTTTTTT. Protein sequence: CASSLAPLAGNTGELFF.